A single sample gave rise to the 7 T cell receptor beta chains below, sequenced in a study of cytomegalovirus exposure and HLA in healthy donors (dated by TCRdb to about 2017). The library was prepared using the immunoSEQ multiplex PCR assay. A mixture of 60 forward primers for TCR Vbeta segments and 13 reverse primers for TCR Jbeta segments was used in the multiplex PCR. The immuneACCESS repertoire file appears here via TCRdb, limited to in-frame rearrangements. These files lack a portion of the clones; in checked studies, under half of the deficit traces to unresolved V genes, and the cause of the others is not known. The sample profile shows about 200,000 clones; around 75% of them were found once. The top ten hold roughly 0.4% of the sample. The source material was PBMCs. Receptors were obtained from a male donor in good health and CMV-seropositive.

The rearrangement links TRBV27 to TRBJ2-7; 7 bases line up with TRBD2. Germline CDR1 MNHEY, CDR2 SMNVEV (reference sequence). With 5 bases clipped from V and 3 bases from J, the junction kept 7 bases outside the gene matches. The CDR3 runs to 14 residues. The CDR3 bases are TGTGCCAGCAGTCTCAGGGAGGGGAACTACGAGCAGTACTTC. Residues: CASSLREGNYEQYF.

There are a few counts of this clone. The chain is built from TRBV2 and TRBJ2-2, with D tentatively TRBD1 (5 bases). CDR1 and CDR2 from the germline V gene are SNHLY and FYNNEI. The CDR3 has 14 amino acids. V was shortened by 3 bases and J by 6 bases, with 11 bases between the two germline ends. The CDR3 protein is CASSDVSGPGELFF. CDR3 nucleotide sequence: TGTGCCAGCAGTGACGTTTCAGGGCCCGGGGAGCTGTTTTTT. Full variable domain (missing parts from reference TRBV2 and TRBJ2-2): EPEVTQTPSHQVTQMGQEVILRCVPISNHLYFYWYRQILGQKVEFLVSFYNNEISEKSEIFDDQFSVERPDGSNFTLKIRSTKLEDSAMYFCASSDVSGPGELFFGEGSRLTVL.

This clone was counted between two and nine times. CDR3 DNA: TGTGCCAGCAGTACGGTGAATGAAGCTTTCTTT. It encodes CASSTVNEAFF. The V and J genes are TRBV28 and TRBJ1-1; D unresolved. This CDR3 contains 11 residues. V lost 5 bases, J lost 7 bases, and 8 bases lay in between. In germline, CDR1 is MDHEN, CDR2 SYDVKM.

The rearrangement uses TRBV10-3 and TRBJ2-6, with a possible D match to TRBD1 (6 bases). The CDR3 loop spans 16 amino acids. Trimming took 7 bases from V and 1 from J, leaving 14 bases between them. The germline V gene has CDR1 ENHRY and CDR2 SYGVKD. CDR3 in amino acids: CAITQGDRSGANVLTF. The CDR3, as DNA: TGTGCCATCACACAGGGAGATCGTTCTGGGGCCAACGTCCTGACTTTC.

In DNA, the CDR3 is TGTGCCACCAGCTTCGGGGGAACAACAGCCTATGGCTACACCTTC. It codes for CATSFGGTTAYGYTF. The V gene is TRBV15, the J gene TRBJ1-2; TRBD1 is a possible D gene (5 bases). Trimming took off 5 bases at V and 4 bases at J, with 17 bases between the two ends. Germline CDR1 reads LNHNV; CDR2 reads YYDKDF (reference sequence). The CDR3 consists of 15 residues. The entire variable domain, with the rest obtained from reference TRBV15 and TRBJ1-2, is as follows: DAMVIQNPRYQVTQFGKPVTLSCSQTLNHNVMYWYQQKSSQAPKLLFHYYDKDFNNEADTPDNFQSRRPNTSFCFLDIRSPGLGDTAMYLCATSFGGTTAYGYTFGSGTRLTVV.

The CDR3 sequence: CASRFKSGEKLFF. The CDR3 DNA is TGTGCCAGCAGATTTAAGTCAGGTGAAAAACTGTTTTTT. The chain joins TRBV7-8 to TRBJ1-4, with unresolved D. Trimming removed 6 bases at V and 7 bases at J, with 12 bases between. The CDR3 runs 13 residues. From germline, CDR1 is SGHVS and CDR2 FQNEAQ.

The CDR3 region has the DNA TGTGCCAGCAGCCTAGGACAGGGGATGGCCTACGAGCAGTACTTC. Residues: CASSLGQGMAYEQYF. V gene TRBV7-2 combines with J gene TRBJ2-7; 9 bases align to TRBD1. The ends lost 5 bases at V and 2 bases at J; junction bases unmatched: 7. CDR1 is SGHTA and CDR2 is FQGNSA in the germline V gene. The CDR3 extends over 15 amino acids.